The present T cell receptor beta chain was sequenced within a study of blood T cell repertoires in COVID-19. Individuals aged roughly 18 to 95 years were recruited from about two dozen US areas. Which cohort a participant joined came from the clinical history participants gave. Sequencing used immunoSEQ multiplex PCR; TCRdb keeps in-frame clones, though not all of them. The sample shows roughly 230,000 clones, 65% to 85% of them seen only once. The V gene's germline CDR1 is MNHEY and CDR2 SVGEGT. V gave up 2 bases and J gave up 5 bases, with 13 bases separating them. The CDR3 sequence is 16 residues long.

The sample was PBMCs or T cells enriched from blood (not recorded which). The origin of this receptor is a man aged 45-60 years who had recovered from COVID-19. This chain connects TRBV6-2 or TRBV6-3 to TRBJ1-6; D gene ambiguous. CDR3 sequence: CASSYDRLPHNSPLHF. The CDR3 nucleotides read TGTGCCAGCAGTTACGATCGACTGCCACATAATTCACCCCTCCACTTT.